The 16 T cell receptor beta chains reported below all come from one sample, sequenced in a study of early T cells in non-severe SARS-CoV-2 infection. MiXCR, run by TCRdb on the 5' RACE reads, gives a single entry per CDR3 protein. The data hold over 30,000 distinct CDR3 sequences, with less than 6.5% observed a single time. The input for sequencing was whole blood, taken at baseline. The source of these receptors is an adult who was a healthcare worker with PCR-confirmed SARS-CoV-2 infection or an uninfected control (not recorded which).

This clonotype was counted at least ten times. The chain uses TRBV10-3 and TRBJ2-7, with 7 bases fitting TRBD1. The CDR3 runs 12 residues. With V trimmed by 3 bases and J by 4 bases, 0 bases remained unmatched. The germline V gene encodes CDR1 ENHRY and CDR2 SYGVKD. CDR3 in DNA: TGTGCCATCAGTGACAGGGGGTACGAGCAGTACTTC. This translates into CAISDRGYEQYF.

At least ten counts were recorded for this clonotype. V usage is TRBV5-5 and J usage is TRBJ1-1; 8 bases fit TRBD1. CDR3 length equals 16 residues. Germline loops: CDR1 SGHKS, CDR2 YYEKEE (reference sequence). Trimming removed 5 bases from V and 1 base from J; junction bases left unmatched: 10. The CDR3 DNA reads TGTGCCAGCAGGCCCCGGACAGGGAGCCAGAACACTGAAGCTTTCTTT. Amino acids: CASRPRTGSQNTEAFF.

Ten or more counts support this clonotype. This chain uses TRBV6-5 with TRBJ2-2; no clear D gene. The V end was cut by 2 bases, the J end by 1 base, with 14 bases between. The CDR3 runs to 17 residues. The germline V gene encodes CDR1 MNHEY and CDR2 SVGAGI. CDR3 sequence (DNA): TGTGCCAGCAGTTACCCCCTGGTTGCAGGGAACACCGGGGAGCTGTTTTTT. Its protein is CASSYPLVAGNTGELFF.

This clonotype was picked up many times. J is TRBJ1-4 and V is TRBV20-1; 8 nucleotides line up with TRBD1. The V gene's germline CDR1 is DFQATT and CDR2 SNEGSKA (reference sequence). Germline trimming cut 5 bases from V and 8 bases from J; bases unmatched to any gene: 7. The CDR3 is 13 amino acids. The CDR3 bases are TGCAGTGCTCCAGAGTCAGGGGGCGAAAAACTGTTTTTT. The encoded protein is CSAPESGGEKLFF.

The chain is built from TRBV3-1 and TRBJ2-1; TRBD2 matches at 9 bases. The germline gives CDR1 LGHDT, CDR2 YNNKEL (reference sequence). Unmatched junction bases numbered 7, after V lost 0 bases and J lost 7 bases. This CDR3 is built from 16 residues. The CDR3 loop reads CASSQDPAGGGNEQFF. The CDR3 coding sequence is TGTGCCAGCAGCCAAGATCCAGCGGGAGGAGGTAATGAGCAGTTCTTC.

This clonotype came up many times. The chain carries TRBV30 and TRBJ1-3, with D uncertain. The germline V and J ends were trimmed by 1 base and 4 bases, with 8 bases remaining between them. The CDR3 has 13 residues. Germline V gene lookup returns CDR1 GTSNPN and CDR2 SVGIG (reference sequence). The CDR3 nucleotides are TGTGCCTGGAGTGCGGGCTTCGGAAACACCATATATTTT. Protein: CAWSAGFGNTIYF.

This clonotype occurred a few times. J is TRBJ2-5 and V is TRBV12-3 or TRBV12-4; D possibly corresponds to TRBD1 (6 bases). The CDR3 length is 17 residues. V was cut by 4 bases and J by 2 bases, with 20 bases left in between. In nucleotides, the CDR3 is TGTGCCAGCAGTTCCCTAAGGGGGTACAGCCTACAAGAGACCCAGTACTTC. Its protein product is CASSSLRGYSLQETQYF.

The V gene is TRBV6-2 or TRBV6-3, the J gene TRBJ2-7; possible D gene TRBD2, 6 bases. Germline CDR1 and CDR2: MNHEY and SVGEGT. V was trimmed by 3 bases and J by 1 base, leaving 7 bases between them. This CDR3 region has 13 residues. CDR3 sequence: CASSYRGSYEQYV. CDR3 DNA sequence: TGTGCCAGCAGTTATCGGGGGTCCTACGAGCAGTACGTC.

This clonotype was counted ten times or more. The chain couples TRBV6-5 to TRBJ2-5, with 12 positions matching TRBD2. The CDR3 loop spans 14 amino acids. J was trimmed by 4 bases and V by 6 bases; bases with no gene match: 3. Germline-derived CDR1 and CDR2 are MNHEY and SVGAGI. DNA for the CDR3: TGTGCCAGCAGACAACTAGCGGGAGGAGAGACCCAGTACTTC. It is translated as CASRQLAGGETQYF.

In this sample, this clonotype turned up many times. The V gene is TRBV7-2, the J gene TRBJ2-2; TRBD2 agrees at 8 bases. CDR1 is SGHTA, CDR2 FQGNSA, per germline. V lost 5 bases and J lost 5; bases outside the gene matches: 19. The CDR3 runs 19 residues. The chain's CDR3 is CASSHRFSGIGMGTGELFF. The DNA of the CDR3 is TGTGCCAGCAGCCATAGGTTTAGCGGGATTGGTATGGGGACCGGGGAGCTGTTTTTT.

This clonotype was counted at least ten times. The V and J genes are TRBV12-5 and TRBJ2-1, with D perhaps TRBD2 (5 bases). The CDR3 is 15 residues long. In germline, CDR1 is LGHNT, CDR2 FRNRAP. V was pared by 2 bases and J by 3 bases, with 11 bases between. The CDR3 coding sequence is TGTGCTAGTGGTTTGTATTTCGGGAACTACAATGAGCAGTTCTTC. This codes for CASGLYFGNYNEQFF.

This clonotype has ten or more counts. This chain uses TRBV20-1 with TRBJ2-3; no clear D. Germline V gene lookup returns CDR1 DFQATT and CDR2 SNEGSKA (reference sequence). V dropped 3 bases and J dropped 4 bases, with 5 bases sitting between them. The CDR3 runs to 11 residues. CDR3 region: CSASVPDTQYF. CDR3 in DNA: TGCAGTGCTAGTGTCCCAGATACGCAGTATTTT.

The chain uses TRBV13 and TRBJ2-2, with D tentatively TRBD1 (6 bases). Germline V lookup: CDR1 PRHDT, CDR2 FYEKMQ (reference sequence). This CDR3 region has 14 residues. The ends were cut back, 1 base at V and 6 bases at J, with 9 bases in the middle. In DNA form, the CDR3 reads TGTGCCAGCAGCTTAGACAGGGTGGCCGGGGAGCTGTTTTTT. Translation: CASSLDRVAGELFF.

The sample holds many counts of this clonotype. V and J are TRBV5-1 and TRBJ1-1; 7 bases map to TRBD1. CDR1 SGHRS and CDR2 YFSETQ come from the germline V gene. V trimming: 4 bases; J trimming: 14 bases; junction bases outside the gene matches: 8. The CDR3 sequence is 11 residues long. The CDR3 DNA is TGCGCCAGCAGCCCTGGGACAGCTATGTTCTTT. This codes for CASSPGTAMFF. The whole variable domain, remainder taken from reference TRBV5-1 and TRBJ1-1, is KAGVTQTPRYLIKTRGQQVTLSCSPISGHRSVSWYQQTPGQGLQFLFEYFSETQRNKGNFPGRFSGRQFSNSRSEMNVSTLELGDSALYLCASSPGTAMFFGQGTRLTVV.

In its sample, this clonotype was seen many times. The V and J genes are TRBV20-1 and TRBJ2-7; 14 nucleotides line up with TRBD2. This CDR3 has 14 amino acids. The V segment lost 5 bases and the J segment 5 bases; nucleotides outside the gene matches: 5. CDR1 is DFQATT and CDR2 is SNEGSKA in the germline V gene (reference sequence). The CDR3 sequence: CSAQTSGRAHEQYV. In DNA, the CDR3 is TGCAGTGCTCAGACTAGCGGGAGGGCCCACGAGCAGTACGTC.

CDR3 bases: TGTGCCAGCTCAAGCCGGGAGATGTACGAGCAGTACTTC. Amino acids: CASSSREMYEQYF. The chain has TRBV18 and TRBJ2-7, with D possibly matching TRBD2 (6 bases). V lost 5 bases to trimming and J lost 4 bases, with 12 bases between them. In germline, CDR1 is KGHSH, CDR2 LQKENI. CDR3 length: 13 residues.